This is a list of T cell receptor beta chains from one sample in a study of cytomegalovirus exposure and HLA in healthy donors. Profiling relied on immunoSEQ multiplex PCR, and the TCRdb table lists in-frame clones only, not all of them. The sample holds a few hundred thousand clones, 70% to 90% seen once. The specimen was PBMCs. The receptor set was obtained from a woman aged 18-29 years in good health and CMV-seronegative. Each CDR3 is given with its conserved first and last residue. D genes are given only for firm matches. Part of the rows lack a size; the others show once, few, many or a class for expanded clones.

D	V	size	J	DNA	CDR3
-	TRBV7-5	-	TRBJ2-7	TGTGCCAGAAGCTGCCTGTCGGAGACCTACGAGCAGTACTTC	CARSCLSETYEQYF
-	TRBV6-5	-	TRBJ1-2	TGTGCCAGCAGTCCCGTGGAGGTATATGGCTACACCTTC	CASSPVEVYGYTF
TRBD1	TRBV28	-	TRBJ1-2	TGTGCCAGCAGTTTGGGACAGATAAGTGGCTACACCTTC	CASSLGQISGYTF
TRBD1	TRBV5-1	-	TRBJ2-1	TGCGCCAGCAGCCTCACAGGGGCAGGGGATAAGCAGTTCTTC	CASSLTGAGDKQFF
-	TRBV5-1	-	TRBJ2-5	TGCGCCAGCAGCCACCCTAGCGAAGAGACCCAGTACTTC	CASSHPSEETQYF
TRBD1	TRBV2	once	TRBJ1-5	TGTGCCAGCCGGACGGGACAGGGTATCGGTTCTTATCAGCCCCAGCATTTT	CASRTGQGIGSYQPQHF
-	TRBV7-7	few	TRBJ2-7	TGTGCTAGCAGCTTTTGTGTCCTTGCCTACGAGCAGTACTTC	CASSFCVLAYEQYF
-	TRBV15	-	TRBJ2-7	TGTGCCACCAGCAGAGTGGGACACCCCTACGAGCAGTACTTC	CATSRVGHPYEQYF
TRBD2	TRBV27	-	TRBJ2-2	TGTGCCAGCGGTTCTGGACTAGCGGGGGGGGAGCTGTTTTTT	CASGSGLAGGELFF
-	TRBV7-9	-	TRBJ1-3	TGTGCCAGCAGCTTATCAGAGGTGGACACCATATATTTT	CASSLSEVDTIYF
-	TRBV9	once	TRBJ1-2	TGTGCCAGCAGCGAACAGTCCTATGGCTACACCTTC	CASSEQSYGYTF
-	TRBV25-1	few	TRBJ2-5	TGTGCCAGCAGTGGGGCCCTAGCGCAAGAGACCCAGTACTTC	CASSGALAQETQYF
-	TRBV11-3	-	TRBJ1-4	TGTGCCAGCAGCTTAGGCGAGGGAGTAGGGCAAAAACTGTTTTTT	CASSLGEGVGQKLFF
TRBD1	TRBV2	few	TRBJ1-2	TGTGCCAGCAGCAGACAGGGGTCTAACTATGGCTACACCTTC	CASSRQGSNYGYTF
TRBD1	TRBV4-3	-	TRBJ1-3	TGCGCCAGCAGCCCCACAGGGGAGTGGGGAAACACCATATATTTT	CASSPTGEWGNTIYF
-	TRBV6-6	-	TRBJ2-7	TGTGCCAGCAGTTCTCAGGCGCCGTACGAGCAGTACTTC	CASSSQAPYEQYF
-	TRBV2	-	TRBJ2-2	TGTGCCAGCAGCGCCGCCGAGGCGACGAACACCGGGGAGCTGTTTTTT	CASSAAEATNTGELFF
TRBD2	TRBV5-1	-	TRBJ2-2	TGCGCCAGCAGCTTAGTACTAGCGGGAGCCGGGGAGCTGTTTTTT	CASSLVLAGAGELFF
TRBD1	TRBV5-4	-	TRBJ2-7	TGTGCCAGCAGCCTTGGGACAGGGGGCTCTTATGAGCAGTACTTC	CASSLGTGGSYEQYF
-	TRBV10-3	-	TRBJ1-2	TGTGCCATCAGTGTGAAAGAAAGGGGCTCGGATGGCTACACCTTC	CAISVKERGSDGYTF
TRBD1	TRBV2	-	TRBJ1-2	TGTGCCAGCATATGGAGACAGGGGGCTGACTATGGCTACACCTTC	CASIWRQGADYGYTF
TRBD1	TRBV7-3	-	TRBJ2-3	TGTGCCAGCAGCCTCTCCGGACAGGGCACAGATACGCAGTATTTT	CASSLSGQGTDTQYF
-	TRBV7-3	few	TRBJ2-1	TGTGCCAGCAGCTTCGGGGTTGCGGGCGAGCAGTTCTTC	CASSFGVAGEQFF
-	TRBV28	-	TRBJ2-7	TGTGCCAGCAGTTTAACGTCTAATACCCTCCACGAGCAGTACTTC	CASSLTSNTLHEQYF
-	TRBV28	-	TRBJ1-4	TGTGCCAGCAGCTCGGGGAGCCCAACTAATGAAAAACTGTTTTTT	CASSSGSPTNEKLFF
-	TRBV5-6	-	TRBJ2-7	TGTGCCAGCAGCTTGAGGCAGGGTCTTGGCTACGAGCAGTACTTC	CASSLRQGLGYEQYF
TRBD2	TRBV6-1	-	TRBJ2-5	TGTGCCAGCAGTGATGGGCTAGCGGGCTTCCAAGAGACCCAGTACTTC	CASSDGLAGFQETQYF
-	TRBV7-2	few	TRBJ1-2	TGTGCCAGCAGCTTACTAGGTGGAGGGGCGATGGGCTACACCTTC	CASSLLGGGAMGYTF
-	TRBV7-2	-	TRBJ1-5	TGTGCCAGCAGCTTATGGGGGCAGGGTAATCAGCCCCAGCATTTT	CASSLWGQGNQPQHF
-	TRBV18	-	TRBJ1-5	TGTGCCAGCTCAGAGCTACAGGGTTCCAATCAGCCCCAGCATTTT	CASSELQGSNQPQHF
-	TRBV6-1	-	TRBJ2-4	TGTGCCAGCAGTGGGGCCCAGGGTGTTCTTCAGTACTTC	CASSGAQGVLQYF
-	TRBV7-3	-	TRBJ2-3	TGTGCCAGCAGCTTAACGAGCCCCCAGCGGATCACAGATACGCAGTATTTT	CASSLTSPQRITDTQYF
TRBD1	TRBV28	few	TRBJ2-7	TGTGCCAGCAGTTTGGAAGGGGGCAGTGAGCAGTACTTC	CASSLEGGSEQYF
TRBD1	TRBV25-1	-	TRBJ2-2	TGTGCCAGCAGTGACCCGGGACAGGGGTACACCGGGGAGCTGTTTTTT	CASSDPGQGYTGELFF
-	TRBV5-4	few	TRBJ1-3	TGTGCCAGCAGCAGACAGAGCTCTGGAAACACCATATATTTT	CASSRQSSGNTIYF
-	TRBV7-2	-	TRBJ2-5	TGTGCCAGCAGCTTAAACAGCGGCCAAGAGACCCAGTACTTC	CASSLNSGQETQYF
-	TRBV28	-	TRBJ2-7	TGTGCCAGCATACCCCGGTGGGGAGACTCCTACGAGCAGTACTTC	CASIPRWGDSYEQYF
-	TRBV11-3	-	TRBJ1-1	TGTGCCAGCAGCTCGGCAGGGGTTGATGAAGCTTTCTTT	CASSSAGVDEAFF
-	TRBV9	once	TRBJ1-1	TGTGCCAGCAGCGTAGGCACTTCACACACTGAAGCTTTCTTT	CASSVGTSHTEAFF